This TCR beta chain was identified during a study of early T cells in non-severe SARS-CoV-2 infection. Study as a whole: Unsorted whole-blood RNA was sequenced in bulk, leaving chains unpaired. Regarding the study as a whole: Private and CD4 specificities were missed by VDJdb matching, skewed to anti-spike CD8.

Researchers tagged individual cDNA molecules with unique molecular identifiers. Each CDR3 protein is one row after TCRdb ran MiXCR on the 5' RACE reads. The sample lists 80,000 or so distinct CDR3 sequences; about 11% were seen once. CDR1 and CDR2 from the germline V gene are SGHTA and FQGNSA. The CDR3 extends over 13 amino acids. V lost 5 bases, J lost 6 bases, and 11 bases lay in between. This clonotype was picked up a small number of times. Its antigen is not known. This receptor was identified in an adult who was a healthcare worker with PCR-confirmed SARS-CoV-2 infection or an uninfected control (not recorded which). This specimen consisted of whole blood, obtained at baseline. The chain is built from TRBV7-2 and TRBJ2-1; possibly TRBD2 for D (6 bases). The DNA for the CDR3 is TGTGCCAGCAGCGCGGGACTCCCCAATGAGCAGTTCTTC. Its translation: CASSAGLPNEQFF.